This T cell receptor (beta chain) is drawn from a study of blood T cell repertoires in COVID-19. Clones were sequenced by immunoSEQ multiplex PCR, and TCRdb holds only the in-frame ones, with some missing. This table holds some 270,000 clones, about 80% found once. In its sample, this clone was seen once. The receptor was derived from a person aged 65 to 79 with COVID-19, enrolled during active disease. The sequenced sample consisted of peripheral blood.

CDR3 sequence reads: CASKEERGGANTGELFF. The DNA of the CDR3 is TGTGCCAGTAAGGAGGAGCGGGGGGGAGCGAACACCGGGGAGCTGTTTTTT. The chain recombines TRBV19 with TRBJ2-2; the match to TRBD2 covers 10 bases. Per the germline V gene, CDR1 is LNHDA and CDR2 is SQIVND (reference sequence). The CDR3 spans 17 residues. Trimming removed 7 bases from V and 0 bases from J; junction bases left unmatched: 8.